This T cell receptor (beta chain) was retrieved from a study of neurological immune-mediated disorders. CDR3 length equals 12 residues. The germline V gene has CDR1 SQVTM and CDR2 ANQGSEA. The V gene lost 1 base and the J gene lost 2 bases, with 4 bases spanning the gap. TCRdb used MiXCR to reprocess the 5' RACE reads, holding one entry per CDR3 protein. The sample contains about 89,000 distinct CDR3 sequences, just over 2.5% of which appear only once. Ten or more counts support this clonotype. Its antigen is unknown. Overall study findings and caveats: The greatest degree of TCR clonal expansion was observed in HTLV-1-associated myelopathy, with the lowest in multiple sclerosis, below that of healthy controls.

The genes are TRBV29-1 and TRBJ2-3, with unresolved D. Material: PBMCs. The clonotype was recovered from a woman in her 30s with multiple sclerosis. This CDR3 reads CSVEGATDTQYF. The CDR3 coding sequence is TGCAGCGTTGAAGGGGCCACAGATACGCAGTATTTT.